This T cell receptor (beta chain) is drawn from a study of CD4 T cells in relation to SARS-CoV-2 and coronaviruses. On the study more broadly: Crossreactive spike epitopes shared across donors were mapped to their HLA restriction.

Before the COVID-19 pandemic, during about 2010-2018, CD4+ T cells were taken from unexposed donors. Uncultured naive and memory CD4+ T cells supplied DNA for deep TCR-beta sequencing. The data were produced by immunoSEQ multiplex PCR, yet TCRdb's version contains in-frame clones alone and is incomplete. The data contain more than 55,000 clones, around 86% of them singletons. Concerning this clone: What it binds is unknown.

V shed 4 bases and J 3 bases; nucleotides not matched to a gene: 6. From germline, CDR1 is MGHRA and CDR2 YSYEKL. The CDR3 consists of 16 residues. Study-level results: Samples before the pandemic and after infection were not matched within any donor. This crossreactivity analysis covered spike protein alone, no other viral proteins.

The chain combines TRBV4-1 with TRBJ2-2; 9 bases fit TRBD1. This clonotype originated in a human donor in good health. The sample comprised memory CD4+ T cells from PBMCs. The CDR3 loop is CASSPGTGPDTGELFF. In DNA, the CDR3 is TGCGCCAGCAGCCCGGGGACAGGGCCCGACACCGGGGAGCTGTTTTTT.